This T cell receptor (beta chain) was identified during a study of T cell responses to AZD1222 COVID-19 vaccine. The protocol was immunoSEQ multiplex PCR, while the TCRdb copy is restricted to in-frame clones and leaves out a portion. The repertoire consists of fewer than 150,000 clones, with over 85% occurring once and the leading ten covering 0.91%. Sample: peripheral blood, taken on day 0 of AZD1222 vaccination. This TCR was recovered from an adult in good health.

The CDR3 DNA follows: TGTGCCAGCAGCTTCTTTGGAGCGGGGTATGTCGGGGAGCTGTTTTTT. It specifies CASSFFGAGYVGELFF. V gene TRBV13 combines with J gene TRBJ2-2, with TRBD2 matching 7 bases. CDR1 is PRHDT and CDR2 is FYEKMQ in the germline V gene (reference sequence). The CDR3 spans 16 residues. The ends lost 3 bases at V and 7 bases at J; junction bases unmatched: 11.